A single TCR beta chain is shown here with its context. The sample belongs to a study of blood T cell repertoires in COVID-19. Study overall: Sources were T cells, B-cell-depleted T cells, or PBMCs; the material itself was cDNA or gDNA.

In the original workflow: Researchers report that nucleated cell counts were estimated from reference gene primer amplification. TCRdb's table, derived via immunoSEQ multiplex PCR, lists solely in-frame clones and lacks some. D and trimming come from the DNA, and the V and J calls and clone size come from that table. The sample lists 75,000 to 90,000 clones; more than 80% were seen once. V was shortened by 1 base and J by 2 bases, with 14 bases between the two germline ends. The germline gives CDR1 SGHTA, CDR2 FQGNSA. The length of the CDR3 is 16 residues. The receptor was derived from a woman in her seventies with acute or convalescent COVID-19. The specimen was peripheral blood. The rearrangement joins TRBV7-2 to TRBJ1-2; the D gene is possibly TRBD1 (6 bases). The CDR3 loop is CASSLGGQASNYGYTF. The CDR3 coding sequence is TGTGCCAGCAGCTTAGGGGGGCAGGCGTCAAACTATGGCTACACCTTC.